This TCR beta chain was retrieved from a study of T cells expressing NK-cell markers. Overall study: HCMV seropositivity characterized most of the eight sequenced donors, and seronegativity one. Study outcomes and limitations: The leading position in the CD3+CD56-NKG2C+ fraction of several donors also went to these clonotypes. In a group of about 6 donors, dominant NKG2C+ clonotypes represented 1.0-7.0% of CD8+ T cells.

On this clonotype itself: As yet, its antigen is unknown.

UMI-tagged 5'RACE template switching yielded the TCR beta cDNA. Following a re-call of the 5' RACE reads, TCRdb has one entry per CDR3 protein and lacks DNA. This sample's table has some 450,000 distinct CDR3 sequences. CDR3 size: 11 residues. Germline CDR1 is SGHRS and CDR2 is YFSETQ. The sample was blood T cells: a sorted CD56 or NKG2C T cell subset, CD4+ or CD8+ T cells, or bulk PBMC T cells (not recorded which). This sequence joins TRBV5-1 and TRBJ2-1; the D call from TCRdb, TRBD1, cannot be confirmed without DNA. This sequence was found in a woman between 18 and 70 years old in good health. CDR3 loop: CASRAGGEQFF.